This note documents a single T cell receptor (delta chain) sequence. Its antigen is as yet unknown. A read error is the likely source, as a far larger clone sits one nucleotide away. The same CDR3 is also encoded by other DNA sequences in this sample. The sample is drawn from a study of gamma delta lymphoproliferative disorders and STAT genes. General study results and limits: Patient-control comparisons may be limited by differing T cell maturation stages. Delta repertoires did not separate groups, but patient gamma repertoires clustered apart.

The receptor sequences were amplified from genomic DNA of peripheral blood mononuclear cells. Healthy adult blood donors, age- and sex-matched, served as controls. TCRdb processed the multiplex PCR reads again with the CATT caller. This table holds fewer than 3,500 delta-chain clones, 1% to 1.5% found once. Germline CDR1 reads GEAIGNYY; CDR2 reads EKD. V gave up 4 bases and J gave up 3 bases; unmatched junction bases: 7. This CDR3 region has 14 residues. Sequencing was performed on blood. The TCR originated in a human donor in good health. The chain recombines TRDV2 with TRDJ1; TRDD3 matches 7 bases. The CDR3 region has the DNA TGTGCCTGTGATCCCTTGGGGGAGGCCGATAAACTCATCTTT. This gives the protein CACDPLGEADKLIF.